A few counts support the clone carrying this T cell receptor (beta chain). Its cognate antigen is unknown. The CDR3 runs to 16 residues. Unmatched junction bases numbered 7, after V lost 0 bases and J lost 5 bases. Germline CDR1 is DFQATT and CDR2 is SNEGSKA (reference sequence). This specimen comes from a study of human T cells and chemical hapten exposure. Findings and caveats of the study: Expanded TCRs created a significantly greater count of big CDR3 similarity clusters than controls did. Among TCRs, those above 1 in 1000 frequency were unaffected by DPC sensitization.

One entry per CDR3 protein, called by TCRdb with MiXCR from the RACE reads. The data show approximately 80,000 distinct CDR3 sequences, approximately 11% seen once. Time point noted: patch test 1, 2 weeks after DPC sensitization. Treatment in this sample: therapeutic diphenylcyclopropenone sensitization with weekly scalp DPC. Sequenced material: whole blood, taken in connection with sensitization to the hapten diphenylcyclopropenone (DPC). The chain has TRBV20-1 and TRBJ2-3, with 11 bases lining up with TRBD2. This TCR was recovered from a woman in her forties or fifties with alopecia areata. Some clones in this sample may be carry-over from other donors' samples. This chain's CDR3 is CSARDRSGRAVDTQYF. CDR3 DNA sequence: TGCAGTGCTAGAGATCGTAGCGGGAGGGCAGTAGATACGCAGTATTTT.